The 30 T cell receptor beta chains listed next were all sequenced from one sample in a study of shared clonotypes between healthy human individuals. Only in-frame clones appear in the TCRdb table, and some are missing; sequencing was by immunoSEQ multiplex PCR. Of more than 1,200,000 clones in the sample, just under 99% were seen once. Sequencing was performed on naive CD4+ T cells sorted from blood. As for subset: CD45RA+ positively selected. The receptors shown here come from a man under 40 in good health.

This clone has a single count. Other DNA sequences in this sample translate to the same CDR3. The rearrangement joins TRBV5-1 to TRBJ2-3, with unresolved D. The CDR3 totals 14 residues. The germline V gene encodes CDR1 SGHRS and CDR2 YFSETQ. The ends were cut back, 0 bases at V and 2 bases at J, with 7 bases in the middle. The DNA for the CDR3 is TGCGCCAGCAGCTTGGATGGATTCACAGATACGCAGTATTTT. Protein sequence: CASSLDGFTDTQYF.

The chain joins TRBV6-5 to TRBJ1-4; no definite D call. The CDR3 sequence is 12 residues long. Germline V CDR1 and CDR2: MNHEY, SVGAGI. Trimming cost V 0 bases and J 11 bases, with 7 bases left between them. The CDR3 region has the DNA TGTGCCAGCAGTTACTCATTCGGGAAACTGTTTTTT. It codes for CASSYSFGKLFF.

The J gene is TRBJ2-6, the V gene TRBV27; 13 bases are shared with TRBD2. J gave up 2 bases and V 1 base, and 5 bases lay outside the gene matches. The CDR3 is 19 amino acids. Germline V lookup: CDR1 MNHEY, CDR2 SMNVEV (reference sequence). In DNA, the CDR3 is TGTGCCAGCAGTTTATTATCCGGACTAGCGGGAGCTGGGGCCAACGTCCTGACTTTC. Translating gives CASSLLSGLAGAGANVLTF. The full variable domain, its missing parts supplied by reference TRBV27 and TRBJ2-6, is EAQVTQNPRYLITVTGKKLTVTCSQNMNHEYMSWYRQDPGLGLRQIYYSMNVEVTDKGDVPEGYKVSRKEKRNFPLILESPSPNQTSLYFCASSLLSGLAGAGANVLTFGAGSRLTVL.

This chain links TRBV4-1 with TRBJ2-2; 8 bases line up with TRBD2. With V trimmed by 3 bases and J by 0 bases, 6 bases remained unmatched. Per germline, CDR1 MGHRA and CDR2 YSYEKL. The CDR3 runs 17 residues. The CDR3 DNA sequence: TGCGCCAGCAGCCACCCTAGCGGGCCCGCGAACACCGGGGAGCTGTTTTTT. Its protein product is CASSHPSGPANTGELFF.

This chain joins TRBV9 and TRBJ2-5; 9 bases match TRBD2. Germline CDR1 reads SGDLS; CDR2 reads YYNGEE. The V segment lost 4 bases and the J segment 2 bases; nucleotides outside the gene matches: 6. This CDR3 is 15 amino acids long. Here the CDR3 reads CASSPRAGGQETQYF. The CDR3 coding sequence is TGTGCCAGCAGCCCACGGGCGGGAGGGCAAGAGACCCAGTACTTC. Supplemented by reference TRBV9 and TRBJ2-5, the full variable domain reads DSGVTQTPKHLITATGQRVTLRCSPRSGDLSVYWYQQSLDQGLQFLIQYYNGEERAKGNILERFSAQQFPDLHSELNLSSLELGDSALYFCASSPRAGGQETQYFGPGTRLLVL.

The rearrangement uses TRBV19 and TRBJ2-4, with D perhaps matching TRBD1 (5 bases). V was shortened by 7 bases and J by 6 bases, with 7 bases between the two germline ends. Germline loops: CDR1 LNHDA, CDR2 SQIVND (reference sequence). This CDR3 comprises 11 residues. Written as DNA, the CDR3 is TGTGCCAGTATAAGGGGAAACATTCAGTACTTC. Translated, it gives CASIRGNIQYF.

The genes are TRBV29-1 and TRBJ2-7; D call uncertain. The V gene lost 5 bases and the J gene lost 5 bases, with 13 bases spanning the gap. The CDR3 runs to 12 residues. The germline CDR1 and CDR2 sequences are SQVTM and ANQGSEA. CDR3 bases: TGCAGCGTTTCCATTTCCAAACACGAGCAGTACTTC. This translates into CSVSISKHEQYF.

This chain connects TRBV7-3 to TRBJ1-1; no firm D call. Per the germline V gene, CDR1 is SGHTA and CDR2 is FQGTGA. The germline V and J ends were trimmed by 0 bases and 4 bases, with 6 bases remaining between them. This CDR3 is 13 amino acids long. DNA for the CDR3: TGTGCCAGCAGCTTAACGCCCAGCACTGAAGCTTTCTTT. Its translation: CASSLTPSTEAFF.

The CDR3 bases are TGTGCCAGCAGCATAGACAGGGGAGGGGAAAACGAGCAGTACTTC. It encodes CASSIDRGGENEQYF. The J gene is TRBJ2-7, the V gene TRBV6-5; possibly TRBD1 for D (8 bases). The V gene's germline CDR1 is MNHEY and CDR2 SVGAGI. The CDR3 covers 15 residues. V was cut by 6 bases and J by 5 bases, with 20 bases left in between.

This clone was detected only once. The chain uses TRBV15 and TRBJ1-2; 9 bases agree with TRBD1. Germline assignment: CDR1 LNHNV and CDR2 YYDKDF (reference sequence). V trimming: 8 bases; J trimming: 4 bases; junction bases outside the gene matches: 5. The CDR3 covers 13 residues. CDR3 region: CATSQGAGYGYTF. The CDR3 DNA sequence: TGTGCCACCTCACAGGGGGCGGGCTATGGCTACACCTTC.

Written as DNA, the CDR3 is TGTGCCAGTAGTTTTGGTCTAGCGGAAGAGACCCAGTACTTC. This gives the protein CASSFGLAEETQYF. The chain carries TRBV19 and TRBJ2-5; the match to TRBD2 covers 7 bases. The CDR3 contains 14 residues. Germline V gives CDR1 LNHDA, CDR2 SQIVND (reference sequence). V dropped 5 bases and J dropped 3; count of bases not matched to a gene: 6.

This CDR3 reads CASSLVGGTAGNEQFF. The CDR3 DNA reads TGTGCCAGCAGCTTAGTTGGGGGCACAGCGGGAAATGAGCAGTTCTTC. This chain joins TRBV11-1 and TRBJ2-1; tentative D call: TRBD2 (7 bases). V shed 1 base and J shed 7 bases, with 17 bases lying between them. This CDR3 is built from 16 residues. The germline V gene encodes CDR1 SGHAT and CDR2 FQDESV (reference sequence).

This clone was seen once. This chain uses TRBV10-3 with TRBJ1-2; D unresolved. The CDR3 is 12 residues long. The germline V gene has CDR1 ENHRY and CDR2 SYGVKD. Deletions cut 2 bases from V and 5 bases from J, with 6 bases between. The CDR3 coding sequence is TGTGCCATCAGTGAGGTAACTTATGGCTACACCTTC. Residues: CAISEVTYGYTF.

V usage is TRBV11-3 and J usage is TRBJ2-3; 10 bases match TRBD2. This CDR3 is built from 16 residues. After removal of 5 bases from V and 2 bases from J, the junction contained 7 bases not matched to a gene. CDR1 and CDR2 (germline): SGHNT, YENEEA. The CDR3 DNA follows: TGTGCCAGCAGCGTAGGACTAGCGGCAAACACAGATACGCAGTATTTT. Translated, it gives CASSVGLAANTDTQYF.

The chain couples TRBV5-6 to TRBJ2-7, with 9 bases lining up with TRBD1. The CDR3 extends over 17 amino acids. With V trimmed by 0 bases and J by 4 bases, 11 bases remained unmatched. Germline V lookup: CDR1 SGHDT, CDR2 YYEEEE. In nucleotides, the CDR3 is TGTGCCAGCAGCTTGGGGACGTTGGGACAGGGTTCGTACGAGCAGTACTTC. Translated: CASSLGTLGQGSYEQYF.

This chain uses TRBV4-3 with TRBJ2-7, with 9 bases that match TRBD2. The germline CDR1 and CDR2 sequences are LGHNA and YSLEER. This CDR3 region has 15 residues. Trimming cost V 1 base and J 3 bases; bases outside gene matches: 4. The CDR3 DNA reads TGCGCCAGCAGCCAAGTTGAGACTAGCGGCTACGAGCAGTACTTC. Its protein product is CASSQVETSGYEQYF.

V gene TRBV5-1 combines with J gene TRBJ2-5; 12 bases are shared with TRBD2. This CDR3 is 17 amino acids long. CDR1 is SGHRS, CDR2 YFSETQ, per germline. V lost 0 bases and J lost 2; bases outside the gene matches: 5. The CDR3, as DNA: TGCGCCAGCAGCTTGGACCCTAGCGGGAGGGGACAAGAGACCCAGTACTTC. Amino acid sequence: CASSLDPSGRGQETQYF.

This chain links TRBV28 with TRBJ2-7; possibly TRBD1 for D (6 bases). V lost 7 bases, J lost 3 bases, and 10 bases lay in between. The CDR3 consists of 12 residues. Germline V gene lookup returns CDR1 MDHEN and CDR2 SYDVKM. CDR3 sequence: CASTIGGYEQYF. CDR3 nucleotides: TGTGCCAGCACCATAGGGGGCTACGAGCAGTACTTC. Complete variable domain (other parts from reference TRBV28 and TRBJ2-7): DVKVTQSSRYLVKRTGEKVFLECVQDMDHENMFWYRQDPGLGLRLIYFSYDVKMKEKGDIPEGYSVSREKKERFSLILESASTNQTSMYLCASTIGGYEQYFGPGTRLTVT.

V is TRBV9 and J is TRBJ2-1; TRBD2 matches 10 bases. Germline loops: CDR1 SGDLS, CDR2 YYNGEE. This CDR3 is 15 amino acids long. After removal of 0 bases from V and 9 bases from J, the junction contained 6 bases not matched to a gene. The CDR3 sequence: CASSVGSGRTVEQFF. The CDR3 DNA sequence: TGTGCCAGCAGCGTAGGTAGCGGGAGGACCGTTGAGCAGTTCTTC.

CDR3 DNA: TGCGCCAGCAGCGGGACTAGCGGGAGGGCCCTTGAGCAGTACTTC. This gives the protein CASSGTSGRALEQYF. V is TRBV5-1 and J is TRBJ2-7; TRBD2 agrees at 16 bases. CDR1 is SGHRS, CDR2 YFSETQ, per germline. With 4 bases clipped from V and 7 bases from J, the junction kept 5 bases outside the gene matches. This CDR3 is 15 amino acids long.

The rearrangement joins TRBV5-4 to TRBJ2-7, with 7 bases aligning to TRBD2. Looked up from germline, CDR1 is SGHNT and CDR2 is YYREEE (reference sequence). V was pared by 3 bases and J by 3 bases, with 6 bases of the junction left unmatched. This CDR3 has 14 residues. In DNA, the CDR3 is TGTGCCAGCAGCTCAGGGCGGGAGCTCTACGAGCAGTACTTC. Translation: CASSSGRELYEQYF.

This clone was observed once. The V call is TRBV30, the J call TRBJ1-2; D is possibly TRBD1 (6 bases). Germline V gives CDR1 GTSNPN, CDR2 SVGIG (reference sequence). Trimming left V 2 bases short and J 4 bases short, with 23 bases between. This CDR3 comprises 17 residues. The chain's CDR3 is CAWSRVGGQRTLYGYTF. CDR3 coding DNA: TGTGCCTGGAGTCGAGTTGGAGGACAGCGTACCCTCTATGGCTACACCTTC. Based on the CDR3 plus reference TRBV30 and TRBJ1-2, the full variable domain is SQTIHQWPATLVQPVGSPLSLECTVEGTSNPNLYWYRQAAGRGLQLLFYSVGIGQISSEVPQNLSASRPQDRQFILSSKKLLLSDSGFYLCAWSRVGGQRTLYGYTFGSGTRLTVV.

The chain recombines TRBV10-3 with TRBJ1-1; D is uncertain. This CDR3 comprises 14 residues. Germline V gene data show CDR1 as ENHRY and CDR2 as SYGVKD. Between the trimmed V and J ends, which lost 4 bases and 1 base, there was a span of 10 bases. As DNA, the CDR3 is TGTGCCATCAGTGGGCAGTTGGAGAACACTGAAGCTTTCTTT. This translates into CAISGQLENTEAFF.

This clone showed up just once. The chain joins TRBV10-3 to TRBJ2-4; TRBD2 agrees at 7 bases. This CDR3 has 14 amino acids. CDR1 ENHRY and CDR2 SYGVKD come from the germline V gene. After removal of 11 bases from V and 2 bases from J, the junction contained 9 bases not matched to a gene. CDR3 sequence: CASQRDATKNIQYF. The CDR3 region has the DNA TGTGCCTCCCAGCGGGACGCAACCAAAAACATTCAGTACTTC.

The gene calls are TRBV28 and TRBJ2-1; 9 bases line up with TRBD2. The CDR3 totals 15 residues. With V trimmed by 8 bases and J by 2 bases, 7 bases remained unmatched. Germline V gene sequence: CDR1 MDHEN, CDR2 SYDVKM. CDR3 sequence reads: CASDNTSGPYNEQFF. The CDR3 DNA reads as TGTGCCAGCGATAACACTAGCGGGCCCTACAATGAGCAGTTCTTC. Based on the CDR3 plus reference TRBV28 and TRBJ2-1, the full variable domain is DVKVTQSSRYLVKRTGEKVFLECVQDMDHENMFWYRQDPGLGLRLIYFSYDVKMKEKGDIPEGYSVSREKKERFSLILESASTNQTSMYLCASDNTSGPYNEQFFGPGTRLTVL.

This sequence joins TRBV27 and TRBJ2-1, with a weak D call TRBD1 (6 bases). V was pared by 5 bases and J by 5 bases, with 22 bases between. This CDR3 spans 17 amino acids. CDR1 and CDR2 (germline): MNHEY, SMNVEV (reference sequence). The CDR3 DNA is TGTGCCAGCAGTAAGTACAGGGTGGGTGGGGTGCACAATGAGCAGTTCTTC. Translation gives CASSKYRVGGVHNEQFF.

The gene calls are TRBV11-3 and TRBJ2-1; TRBD1 matches at 11 bases. The CDR3 runs to 17 residues. Germline assignment: CDR1 SGHNT and CDR2 YENEEA. With 4 bases clipped from V and 0 bases from J, the junction kept 5 bases outside the gene matches. The CDR3 nucleotides are TGTGCCAGCAGCTCAGGACAGGGGGCCATCTCCTACAATGAGCAGTTCTTC. Residues: CASSSGQGAISYNEQFF.

This clone is a singleton in its sample. The chain has TRBV28 and TRBJ2-6, with D perhaps matching TRBD1 (6 bases). Germline values: CDR1 MDHEN, CDR2 SYDVKM. The CDR3 runs to 15 residues. The V gene lost 4 bases and the J gene lost 2 bases, with 9 bases spanning the gap. The CDR3 coding sequence is TGTGCCAGCAGTTCTACAGGGACTGGGGCCAACGTCCTGACTTTC. This gives the protein CASSSTGTGANVLTF.

This rearrangement joins TRBV29-1 to TRBJ2-5; tentatively, D is TRBD1 or TRBD2 (6 bases each). The CDR3 spans 11 residues. Germline-derived CDR1 and CDR2 are SQVTM and ANQGSEA. CDR3 region: CSGGRQETQYF. As DNA, the CDR3 is TGCAGTGGGGGGCGGCAAGAGACCCAGTACTTC.

The rearrangement links TRBV19 to TRBJ1-5; no definite D call. The CDR3 runs to 16 residues. V was clipped by 3 bases and J by 6 bases, with 18 bases between them. Germline V gene lookup returns CDR1 LNHDA and CDR2 SQIVND (reference sequence). The CDR3 bases are TGTGCCAGTAGTATGTTTCCCCCCAGTTCCGGTCAGCCCCAGCATTTT. Amino acids: CASSMFPPSSGQPQHF.